This is a list of T cell receptor beta chains from one sample in a study of blood T cell repertoires in COVID-19. TCRdb's copy holds only in-frame clones and misses some; the assay was immunoSEQ multiplex PCR. The sample shows approximately 140,000 clones, approximately 88% of them seen only once. The sequenced sample consisted of peripheral blood. These receptor sequences come from a man aged 60 to 69 with acute or convalescent COVID-19. The CDR3 runs from the conserved cysteine through the conserved F or W. A D gene is named only where the DNA matches it firmly. Expanded clones get a size class; other rows say once, few or many, or leave the size out.

TRBV5-1	.	.	TRBJ1-6	TGCGCCAGCAGCACGGGGGACGGCACAAATTCACCCCTCCACTTT	CASSTGDGTNSPLHF
TRBV7-9	.	TRBD1	TRBJ1-2	TGTGCCAGCAGCTTAAAATTGAGGGGGCGCGACCCCTCTGGCTACACCTTC	CASSLKLRGRDPSGYTF
TRBV5-4	.	TRBD1	TRBJ2-5	TGTGCCAGCAGCTCCGGTGAGACAGGGCGAGAGACCCAGTACTTC	CASSSGETGRETQYF
TRBV9	.	TRBD2	TRBJ2-5	TGTGCCAGCAGCGGCTCTCTAGCGGGCCAAGAGACCCAGTACTTC	CASSGSLAGQETQYF
TRBV29-1	.	.	TRBJ2-7	TGCAGCGTCTCAGACGGCGGGAACTACGAGCAGTACTTC	CSVSDGGNYEQYF
TRBV2	few	.	TRBJ2-7	TGTGCCAGCAGAGTGGACAGCGCGTCCTACGAGCAGTACTTC	CASRVDSASYEQYF
TRBV27	.	TRBD2	TRBJ2-2	TGTGCCAGCAGTAGACTAGCGGTCACCGGGGAGCTGTTTTTT	CASSRLAVTGELFF
TRBV30	.	.	TRBJ1-1	TGTGCCTGGAGTTCCCTATCGAACACTGAAGCTTTCTTT	CAWSSLSNTEAFF
TRBV7-8	.	TRBD2	TRBJ2-2	TGTGCCAGCAGCTTACGTATGCTAGCGGGAGGGACCGGGGAGCTGTTTTTT	CASSLRMLAGGTGELFF
TRBV30	few	.	TRBJ1-3	TGTGCCTGGAGTGTAATAAGCGTCTCTGGAAACACCATATATTTT	CAWSVISVSGNTIYF
TRBV5-4	.	.	TRBJ1-1	TGTGCCAGCTCAAGACAAAACACTGAAGCTTTCTTT	CASSRQNTEAFF
TRBV10-1	.	.	TRBJ1-1	TGCGCCAGCAGTGATACAGGGTTATCTGAAGCTTTCTTT	CASSDTGLSEAFF
TRBV3-1/TRBV3-2	.	.	TRBJ2-6	TGTGCCAGCAGTCCAACAGGACGGGCCTCTGGGGCCAACGTCCTGACTTTC	CASSPTGRASGANVLTF
TRBV5-1	.	TRBD2	TRBJ2-1	TGCGCCAGCAGCCCGGGACTAGCGGGGGGGTTCGACAATGAGCAGTTCTTC	CASSPGLAGGFDNEQFF
TRBV4-2	.	TRBD1	TRBJ2-3	TGTGCCAGCAGCCAAGAAGGGGACAGGGGCACAGATACGCAGTATTTT	CASSQEGDRGTDTQYF